The text below deals with one T cell receptor beta chain. The data belong to a study of OX40 agonist ivuxolimab in advanced cancers. At the level of the study: The treatment was a fully human IgG2 OX40 agonist, ivuxolimab.

Produced via immunoSEQ multiplex PCR; TCRdb's table is partial and in-frame only. Seen here are approximately 74,000 clones, 85% observed once, and the top ten hold 0.53%. The material was CD4+ or CD8+ T cells sorted from blood, obtained in a trial of the OX40 agonist ivuxolimab. This TCR derives from an adult with an advanced solid tumor such as melanoma, head and neck, liver or kidney cancer.

Written as DNA, the CDR3 is TGTGCCAGCAGCTTAGCCGCGGGAGGCGGGGAGACCCAGTACTTC. It specifies CASSLAAGGGETQYF. The chain employs TRBV7-9 and TRBJ2-5, with TRBD2 identical over 8 bases. Germline values: CDR1 SEHNR, CDR2 FQNEAQ (reference sequence). V shed 0 bases and J 5 bases; nucleotides not matched to a gene: 5. The CDR3 covers 15 residues.